These T cell receptor beta chains were read from a single sample in a study of technical replicates of blood from several donors. Here immunoSEQ multiplex PCR was the method, and the copy in TCRdb shows in-frame clones only, minus some. Seen here are under 70,000 clones, around 91% observed once, and the top ten hold about 0.4%. The sequenced sample was T cells isolated from PBMCs. These receptors were collected from a human donor in good health. Both conserved end residues are part of each CDR3. D genes are given only for firm matches. Clone size is stated in some rows and not others, as once, few, many or a class when expanded.

size	V	J	D	DNA	CDR3
.	TRBV28	TRBJ1-1	TRBD1	TGTGCCAGCAGTTGGGACAGGGTTATCGGCACTGAAGCTTTCTTT	CASSWDRVIGTEAFF
.	TRBV11-2	TRBJ2-7	TRBD1	TGTGCCAGCAGCGTGGACAGGGCGCTCTACGAGCAGTACTTC	CASSVDRALYEQYF
.	TRBV6-6	TRBJ2-5	.	TGTGCCAGCAGTTACGGAGTACCCCAAGAGACCCAGTACTTC	CASSYGVPQETQYF
.	TRBV5-5	TRBJ2-7	.	TGTGCCAGCAGCTCAACCTACGAGCAGTACTTC	CASSSTYEQYF
.	TRBV7-3	TRBJ2-2	.	TGTGCCAGCAGCCCCCAAGGAGCGGGCAACACCGGGGAGCTGTTTTTT	CASSPQGAGNTGELFF
.	TRBV2	TRBJ1-2	TRBD1	TGTGCCAGCAGCCTCCAGCACAGGGGGCTAGGAGATGGCTACACCTTC	CASSLQHRGLGDGYTF
.	TRBV10-3	TRBJ2-3	TRBD2	TGTGCCACACTAGCGGGAGGAGCAGATACGCAGTATTTT	CATLAGGADTQYF
.	TRBV18	TRBJ1-1	.	TGTGCCAGCTCACCATCCGGACAGTATGAAGCTTTCTTT	CASSPSGQYEAFF
.	TRBV5-5	TRBJ1-1	TRBD1	TGTGCCAGCAGCTTCGTGGACAGGGGAGAAGCTTTCTTT	CASSFVDRGEAFF
.	TRBV5-1	TRBJ1-3	.	TGCGCCAGCAGCTTGGCTGGGGGCGAAGGAAACACCATATATTTT	CASSLAGGEGNTIYF
few	TRBV6-5	TRBJ1-1	TRBD1	TGTGCCAGCAGGCCGGGACAGGGGCGCGGAGCTTTCTTT	CASRPGQGRGAFF
once	TRBV7-2	TRBJ2-7	TRBD2	TGTGCCAGCAGGAAAGGGACTAGCGGGGTCTACGAGCAGTACTTC	CASRKGTSGVYEQYF
once	TRBV29-1	TRBJ1-1	.	TGCAGCGTTGGAGGTGAAGTCTTAGCTTTCTTT	CSVGGEVLAFF